The rows below give T cell receptor beta chains drawn from one sample of a study of cytomegalovirus exposure and HLA in healthy donors. Measured with immunoSEQ multiplex PCR; TCRdb has only the in-frame clones, and not every one. This table holds 200,000 to 250,000 clones, 77% found once. Sequenced: PBMCs. The receptors shown here come from a woman in her sixties or seventies in good health and CMV-seropositive. The CDR3 runs from the conserved cysteine through the conserved F or W. Each record gives: V gene, clone size, D gene, CDR3 length, J gene, CDR3 protein, CDR3 DNA. A D gene is named only where the DNA matches it firmly. Only some rows state a clone size, as once, few, many or a class for expanded clones.

V: TRBV7-9; size: -; D: TRBD2; length: 15; J: TRBJ2-1; CDR3: CASSLVGGGRREQFF; DNA: TGTGCCAGCAGCTTAGTCGGGGGGGGGCGTCGTGAGCAGTTCTTC
V: TRBV7-2; size: -; D: TRBD2; length: 16; J: TRBJ2-1; CDR3: CASSHSPGLSTNEQFF; DNA: TGTGCCAGCAGCCACTCCCCGGGACTATCTACCAATGAGCAGTTCTTC
V: TRBV6-1; size: -; D: -; length: 12; J: TRBJ2-5; CDR3: CASSERRETQYF; DNA: TGTGCCAGCAGTGAACGCCGGGAGACCCAGTACTTC
V: TRBV25-1; size: -; D: -; length: 14; J: TRBJ1-3; CDR3: CASSEPGAGNTIYF; DNA: TGTGCCAGCAGTGAACCAGGGGCGGGAAACACCATATATTTT
V: TRBV6-5; size: -; D: -; length: 13; J: TRBJ1-1; CDR3: CASGSGAGTEAFF; DNA: TGTGCCAGCGGATCAGGGGCGGGCACTGAAGCTTTCTTT
V: TRBV27; size: -; D: -; length: 17; J: TRBJ1-4; CDR3: CASWGRVRFSTNEKLFF; DNA: TGTGCCAGTTGGGGGAGGGTACGATTTTCAACTAATGAAAAACTGTTTTTT
V: TRBV18; size: -; D: TRBD1; length: 14; J: TRBJ2-1; CDR3: CASSPLRDSNEQFF; DNA: TGTGCCAGCTCACCCCTCCGGGACAGTAATGAGCAGTTCTTC
V: TRBV23-1; size: -; D: -; length: 15; J: TRBJ1-3; CDR3: CASRELSLTGNTIYF; DNA: TGCGCCAGCAGGGAGCTAAGTTTGACTGGAAACACCATATATTTT
V: TRBV14; size: -; D: -; length: 13; J: TRBJ1-2; CDR3: CASSPVGPYGYTF; DNA: TGTGCCAGCAGCCCAGTGGGGCCCTATGGCTACACCTTC
V: TRBV2; size: -; D: -; length: 12; J: TRBJ2-5; CDR3: CASSVRRELEYF; DNA: TGTGCCAGCAGTGTTCGAAGGGAGCTGGAGTACTTC
V: TRBV2; size: -; D: -; length: 14; J: TRBJ2-7; CDR3: CASKLEDLTYEQYF; DNA: TGTGCCAGCAAGCTAGAAGACCTTACCTACGAGCAGTACTTC
V: TRBV6-6; size: -; D: TRBD2; length: 13; J: TRBJ2-7; CDR3: CATASGTLYEQYF; DNA: TGTGCCACCGCTAGCGGGACCCTCTACGAGCAGTACTTC
V: TRBV5-1; size: once; D: TRBD2; length: 16; J: TRBJ2-7; CDR3: CASSLEGGGPSYEQYF; DNA: TGCGCCAGCAGCTTGGAGGGCGGGGGTCCCTCCTACGAGCAGTACTTC
V: TRBV30; size: -; D: -; length: 15; J: TRBJ2-4; CDR3: CAWSVQALAKNIQYF; DNA: TGTGCCTGGAGTGTGCAGGCCCTAGCCAAAAACATTCAGTACTTC
V: TRBV5-1; size: -; D: TRBD1; length: 14; J: TRBJ1-2; CDR3: CASSLTGTGYGYTF; DNA: TGCGCCAGCAGCTTGACAGGGACAGGGTATGGCTACACCTTC
V: TRBV28; size: -; D: TRBD2; length: 13; J: TRBJ2-7; CDR3: CASSFGGINEQYF; DNA: TGTGCCAGCAGTTTCGGGGGGATTAACGAGCAGTACTTC
V: TRBV7-7; size: -; D: -; length: 16; J: TRBJ2-5; CDR3: CASSLGMIAVQETQYF; DNA: TGTGCCAGCAGCTTAGGGATGATAGCGGTACAAGAGACCCAGTACTTC
V: TRBV28; size: -; D: -; length: 13; J: TRBJ2-1; CDR3: CASSFMYYNEQFF; DNA: TGTGCCAGCAGTTTTATGTACTACAATGAGCAGTTCTTC
V: TRBV7-9; size: few; D: -; length: 15; J: TRBJ2-7; CDR3: CASSPRGTLLGEQYF; DNA: TGTGCCAGCAGCCCAAGGGGGACACTACTCGGCGAGCAGTACTTC
V: TRBV7-9; size: -; D: -; length: 15; J: TRBJ2-3; CDR3: CASSSRDLKPDTQYF; DNA: TGTGCCAGCAGCTCTCGGGACTTGAAACCAGATACGCAGTATTTT
V: TRBV5-4; size: few; D: TRBD2; length: 17; J: TRBJ2-1; CDR3: CASSLDLAGDLGYEQFF; DNA: TGTGCCAGCAGCTTGGACCTAGCGGGGGACCTTGGGTATGAGCAGTTCTTC
V: TRBV27; size: -; D: -; length: 13; J: TRBJ1-2; CDR3: CASSQDSSYGYTF; DNA: TGTGCCAGCAGCCAGGACAGCAGCTATGGCTACACCTTC
V: TRBV5-1; size: -; D: -; length: 12; J: TRBJ1-2; CDR3: CASSPQENGYTF; DNA: TGCGCCAGCAGCCCACAGGAGAATGGCTACACCTTC
V: TRBV2; size: few; D: TRBD1; length: 13; J: TRBJ2-3; CDR3: CASRTGVGDTQYF; DNA: TGTGCCAGCAGGACAGGGGTCGGAGATACGCAGTATTTT
V: TRBV5-1; size: -; D: TRBD1; length: 14; J: TRBJ2-5; CDR3: CASSLGQGRETQYF; DNA: TGCGCCAGCAGCTTGGGACAGGGGAGAGAGACCCAGTACTTC
V: TRBV19; size: -; D: -; length: 14; J: TRBJ2-3; CDR3: CASTPQGPTDTQYF; DNA: TGTGCCAGTACTCCCCAGGGTCCCACAGATACGCAGTATTTT
V: TRBV9; size: few; D: TRBD2; length: 16; J: TRBJ2-5; CDR3: CASSAAGTSFQETQYF; DNA: TGTGCCAGCAGCGCAGCCGGGACTAGCTTTCAAGAGACCCAGTACTTC
V: TRBV28; size: -; D: TRBD1; length: 15; J: TRBJ2-2; CDR3: CASRSGTGASGELFF; DNA: TGTGCCAGCAGATCCGGGACAGGGGCGAGCGGGGAGCTGTTTTTT
V: TRBV7-9; size: -; D: -; length: 16; J: TRBJ2-7; CDR3: CSSSLKQGGRGYEQYF; DNA: TGTTCCAGCAGCTTAAAGCAAGGCGGCAGGGGCTACGAGCAGTACTTC
V: TRBV6-5; size: -; D: -; length: 14; J: TRBJ1-2; CDR3: CASSSLTPNYGYTF; DNA: TGTGCCAGCAGTTCCCTGACACCCAACTATGGCTACACCTTC
V: TRBV11-2; size: -; D: TRBD1; length: 15; J: TRBJ2-3; CDR3: CASRSQGLGTDTQYF; DNA: TGTGCCAGCAGGTCACAGGGGTTAGGAACAGATACGCAGTATTTT
V: TRBV28; size: -; D: TRBD1; length: 16; J: TRBJ1-6; CDR3: CASSWGQGGAESPLHF; DNA: TGTGCCAGCAGTTGGGGGCAAGGGGGCGCGGAATCACCCCTCCACTTT
V: TRBV9; size: once; D: TRBD2; length: 19; J: TRBJ2-5; CDR3: CASSLGLAGGPSTVKTQYF; DNA: TGTGCCAGCAGCCTCGGCCTAGCGGGGGGGCCGTCCACTGTAAAGACCCAGTACTTC
V: TRBV11-2; size: -; D: TRBD2; length: 16; J: TRBJ2-3; CDR3: CASSLDWGLVPYTQYF; DNA: TGTGCCAGCAGCTTAGACTGGGGACTAGTTCCATATACGCAGTATTTT
V: TRBV5-8; size: -; D: TRBD1; length: 13; J: TRBJ2-7; CDR3: CASSFGQVYEQYF; DNA: TGTGCCAGCAGCTTCGGACAGGTCTACGAGCAGTACTTC
V: TRBV7-2; size: -; D: -; length: 15; J: TRBJ2-5; CDR3: CASSSSPRREETQYF; DNA: TGTGCCAGCAGCTCATCTCCCCGGAGGGAAGAGACCCAGTACTTC
V: TRBV7-8; size: -; D: TRBD2; length: 15; J: TRBJ2-5; CDR3: CASSLGLAGGKTQYF; DNA: TGTGCCAGCAGCCTAGGACTAGCGGGGGGGAAGACCCAGTACTTC
V: TRBV6-5; size: -; D: TRBD2; length: 15; J: TRBJ2-7; CDR3: CASSYTSGRIYEQYF; DNA: TGTGCCAGCAGTTACACTAGCGGGAGAATCTACGAGCAGTACTTC
V: TRBV28; size: -; D: TRBD2; length: 15; J: TRBJ2-3; CDR3: CASSLHGGASDTQYF; DNA: TGTGCCAGCAGTTTACACGGGGGGGCATCAGATACGCAGTATTTT
V: TRBV5-1; size: -; D: -; length: 17; J: TRBJ2-1; CDR3: CASSDRTGRGSYNEQFF; DNA: TGCGCCAGCAGCGACCGGACAGGGAGGGGGTCCTACAATGAGCAGTTCTTC
V: TRBV30; size: -; D: -; length: 13; J: TRBJ1-1; CDR3: CAWSRGADTEAFF; DNA: TGTGCCTGGAGTCGGGGGGCCGACACTGAAGCTTTCTTT
V: TRBV5-8; size: -; D: -; length: 15; J: TRBJ2-5; CDR3: CASSPARGYQETQYF; DNA: TGTGCCAGCAGCCCAGCTAGGGGGTACCAAGAGACCCAGTACTTC
V: TRBV4-3; size: -; D: -; length: 14; J: TRBJ1-2; CDR3: CASSQDLRGYGYTF; DNA: TGCGCCAGCAGCCAAGACCTCAGAGGCTATGGCTACACCTTC
V: TRBV5-1; size: -; D: TRBD2; length: 15; J: TRBJ2-1; CDR3: CASSGRAAGGEEQFF; DNA: TGCGCCAGCAGCGGGAGGGCAGCGGGAGGGGAGGAGCAGTTCTTC
V: TRBV7-9; size: -; D: -; length: 13; J: TRBJ2-5; CDR3: CASSLDGGETQYF; DNA: TGTGCCAGCAGCTTAGATGGGGGGGAGACCCAGTACTTC
V: TRBV6-5; size: once; D: TRBD2; length: 16; J: TRBJ2-7; CDR3: CASSYSVAGAGYEQYF; DNA: TGTGCCAGCAGTTACTCCGTAGCGGGAGCAGGCTACGAGCAGTACTTC
V: TRBV21-1; size: -; D: -; length: 15; J: TRBJ1-2; CDR3: CASSKMGRGIYGYTF; DNA: TGTGCCAGCAGCAAAATGGGCAGGGGAATATATGGCTACACCTTC
V: TRBV27; size: -; D: TRBD2; length: 16; J: TRBJ2-5; CDR3: CASSALAGGDGETQYF; DNA: TGTGCCAGCAGTGCTCTAGCGGGGGGCGACGGGGAGACCCAGTACTTC
V: TRBV2; size: -; D: -; length: 14; J: TRBJ2-7; CDR3: CASSAYLAAYEQYF; DNA: TGTGCCAGCAGTGCCTATTTGGCGGCCTACGAGCAGTACTTC
V: TRBV5-1; size: -; D: -; length: 19; J: TRBJ2-6; CDR3: CASSLEGGPGFSGANVLTF; DNA: TGCGCCAGCAGCTTGGAGGGGGGGCCCGGCTTCTCTGGGGCCAACGTCCTGACTTTC
V: TRBV18; size: once; D: -; length: 14; J: TRBJ2-7; CDR3: CASSPARSSYEQYF; DNA: TGTGCCAGCTCACCAGCTAGGAGCTCCTACGAGCAGTACTTC